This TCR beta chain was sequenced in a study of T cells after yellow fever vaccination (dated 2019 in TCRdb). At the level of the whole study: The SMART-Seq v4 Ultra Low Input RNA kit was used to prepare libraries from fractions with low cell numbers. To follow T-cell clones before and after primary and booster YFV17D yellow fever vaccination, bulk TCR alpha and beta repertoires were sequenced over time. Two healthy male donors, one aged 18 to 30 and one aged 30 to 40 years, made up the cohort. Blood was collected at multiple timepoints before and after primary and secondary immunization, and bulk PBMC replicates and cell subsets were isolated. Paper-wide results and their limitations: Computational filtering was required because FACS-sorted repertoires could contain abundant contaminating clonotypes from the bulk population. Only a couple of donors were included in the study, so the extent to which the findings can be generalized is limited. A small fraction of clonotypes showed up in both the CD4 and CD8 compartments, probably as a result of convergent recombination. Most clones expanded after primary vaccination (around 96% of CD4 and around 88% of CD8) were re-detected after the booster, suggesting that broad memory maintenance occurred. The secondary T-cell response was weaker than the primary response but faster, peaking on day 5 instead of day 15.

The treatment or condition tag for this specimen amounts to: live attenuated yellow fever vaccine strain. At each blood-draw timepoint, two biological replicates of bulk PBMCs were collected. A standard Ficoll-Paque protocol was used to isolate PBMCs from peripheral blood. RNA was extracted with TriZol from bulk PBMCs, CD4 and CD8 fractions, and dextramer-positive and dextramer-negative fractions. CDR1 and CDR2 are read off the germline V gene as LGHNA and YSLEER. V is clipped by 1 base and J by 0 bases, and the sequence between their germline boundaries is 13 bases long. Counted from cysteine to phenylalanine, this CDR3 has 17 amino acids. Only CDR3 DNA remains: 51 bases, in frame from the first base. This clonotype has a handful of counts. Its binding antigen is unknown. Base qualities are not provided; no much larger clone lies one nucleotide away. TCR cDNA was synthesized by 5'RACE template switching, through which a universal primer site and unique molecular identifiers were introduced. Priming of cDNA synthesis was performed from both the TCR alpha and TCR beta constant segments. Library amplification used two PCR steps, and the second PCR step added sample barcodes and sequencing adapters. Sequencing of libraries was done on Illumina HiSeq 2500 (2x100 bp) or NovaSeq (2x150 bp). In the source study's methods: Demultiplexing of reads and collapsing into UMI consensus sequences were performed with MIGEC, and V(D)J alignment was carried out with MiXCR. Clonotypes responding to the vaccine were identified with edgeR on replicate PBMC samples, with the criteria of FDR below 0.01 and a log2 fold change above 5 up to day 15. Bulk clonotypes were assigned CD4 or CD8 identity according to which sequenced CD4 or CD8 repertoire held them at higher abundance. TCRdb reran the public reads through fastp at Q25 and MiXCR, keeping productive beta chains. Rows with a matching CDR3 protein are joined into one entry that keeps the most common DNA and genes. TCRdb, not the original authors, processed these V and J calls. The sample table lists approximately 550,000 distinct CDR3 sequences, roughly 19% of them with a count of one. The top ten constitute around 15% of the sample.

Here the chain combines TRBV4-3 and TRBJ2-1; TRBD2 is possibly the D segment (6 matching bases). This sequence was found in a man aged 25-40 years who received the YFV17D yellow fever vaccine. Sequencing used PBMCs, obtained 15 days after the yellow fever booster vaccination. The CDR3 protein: CASSQVVYGGSYNEQFF. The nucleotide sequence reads TGCGCCAGCAGCCAAGTGGTGTACGGGGGCTCCTACAATGAGCAGTTCTTC.